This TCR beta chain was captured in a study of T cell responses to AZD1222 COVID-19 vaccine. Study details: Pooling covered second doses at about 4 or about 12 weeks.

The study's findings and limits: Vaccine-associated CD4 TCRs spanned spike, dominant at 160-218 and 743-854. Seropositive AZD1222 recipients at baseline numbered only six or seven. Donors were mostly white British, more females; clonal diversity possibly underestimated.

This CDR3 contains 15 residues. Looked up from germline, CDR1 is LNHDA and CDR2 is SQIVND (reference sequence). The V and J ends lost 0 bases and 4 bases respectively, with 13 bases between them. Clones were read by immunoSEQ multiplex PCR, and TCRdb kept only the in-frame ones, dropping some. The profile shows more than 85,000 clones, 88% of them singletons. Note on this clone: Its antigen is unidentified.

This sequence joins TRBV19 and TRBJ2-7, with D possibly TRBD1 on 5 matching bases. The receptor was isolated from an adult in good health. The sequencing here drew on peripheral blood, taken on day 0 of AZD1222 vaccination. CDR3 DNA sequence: TGTGCCAGTAGTATAGAGTTGGGGCCGTCATACGAGCAGTACTTC. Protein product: CASSIELGPSYEQYF.